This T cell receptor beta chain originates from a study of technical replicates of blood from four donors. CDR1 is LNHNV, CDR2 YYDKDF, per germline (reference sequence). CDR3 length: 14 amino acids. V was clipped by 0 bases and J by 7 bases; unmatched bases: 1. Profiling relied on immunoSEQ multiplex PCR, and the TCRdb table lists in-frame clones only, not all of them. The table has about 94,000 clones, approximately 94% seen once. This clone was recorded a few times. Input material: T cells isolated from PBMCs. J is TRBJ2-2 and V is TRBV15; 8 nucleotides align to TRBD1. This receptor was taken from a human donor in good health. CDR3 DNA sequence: TGTGCCACCAGCAGAGATGGGACAGGCGGGGAGCTGTTTTTT. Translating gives CATSRDGTGGELFF.